This T cell receptor (beta chain) was sequenced for a study of cytomegalovirus exposure and HLA in healthy donors. Study-wide results and caveats: A later analysis showed that HLA-associated TCR beta chains had undergone more clonal expansion than equally common others.

With 4 bases clipped from V and 5 bases from J, the junction kept 2 bases outside the gene matches. Looked up from germline, CDR1 is KGHSH and CDR2 is LQKENI. This CDR3 has 15 residues. PCR was performed using 60 Vbeta and 13 Jbeta primers. In the study's own analysis: Unique TCR beta chains totaled around 86 million in a later count, with about 11 million of them shared. Clones were read by immunoSEQ multiplex PCR, and TCRdb kept only the in-frame ones, dropping some. V, J and clone size reflect that table, while D and trimming were determined from the DNA. The repertoire holds over 65,000 clones, with around 80% as singletons. On this clone itself: Its specificity is unknown.

Sequencing was done on a sample of PBMCs. The chain has TRBV18 and TRBJ2-3; 14 bases are shared with TRBD2. The sequence derives from a man between 35 and 55 years old in good health and CMV-seronegative. CDR3 protein: CASSQGLAGVDTQYF. For the CDR3, the DNA is TGTGCCAGCTCACAGGGACTAGCGGGGGTAGATACGCAGTATTTT.